This entry lists 7 T cell receptor beta chains sequenced from one sample in a study of cytomegalovirus exposure and HLA in healthy donors. Primers included in the PCR were 60 Vbeta and 13 Jbeta primers. Only in-frame clones appear in the TCRdb table, and some are missing; sequencing was by immunoSEQ multiplex PCR. Of 100,000 to 150,000 clones listed, 75% to 80% are singletons. The specimen sequenced was PBMCs. The receptor source for this set is a male donor in good health and CMV-seronegative.

This chain joins TRBV5-1 and TRBJ1-1; TRBD1 matches 7 bases. This CDR3 is built from 14 residues. The ends lost 3 bases at V and 0 bases at J; junction bases unmatched: 2. Germline values: CDR1 SGHRS, CDR2 YFSETQ. The CDR3 coding sequence is TGCGCCAGCAGCTGGGGACAGTTGAACACTGAAGCTTTCTTT. Amino acids: CASSWGQLNTEAFF.

The table lists this clone with a few counts. The chain combines TRBV4-1 with TRBJ1-6; TRBD1 is a possible D gene (5 bases). Trimming pared 0 bases from V and 7 bases from J, leaving 13 bases between. The CDR3 is 16 residues long. The germline V gene has CDR1 MGHRA and CDR2 YSYEKL. CDR3 region: CASSQEGGYGNSPLHF. The DNA of the CDR3 is TGCGCCAGCAGCCAAGAGGGGGGGTATGGGAATTCACCCCTCCACTTT.

V usage is TRBV21-1 and J usage is TRBJ2-6; TRBD1, the D gene given by the table, was not confirmed from the DNA. TRBV21-1 is flagged as a pseudogene. CDR3 length equals 15 residues. For the CDR3, the DNA is TGTGCCAGCAGCAAAGAAGGGGAAGGGGCCAACGTCCTGACTTTC. Amino acid sequence: CASSKEGEGANVLTF.

The chain joins TRBV19 to TRBJ1-5; 8 nucleotides line up with TRBD1. There are 13 residues in the CDR3. Germline loops: CDR1 LNHDA, CDR2 SQIVND (reference sequence). The J segment lost 5 bases and the V segment lost 6 bases, leaving 3 bases of the junction unmatched. CDR3 nucleotide sequence: TGTGCCAGTAGCCGACAGGGGCATCAGCCCCAGCATTTT. Its protein product is CASSRQGHQPQHF.

This chain uses TRBV19 with TRBJ2-7; 7 bases match TRBD1. The germline V gene encodes CDR1 LNHDA and CDR2 SQIVND (reference sequence). The CDR3 covers 14 residues. Trimming at V came to 3 bases and at J to 0 bases, leaving 2 bases not matched to a gene. The CDR3 loop reads CASSIGTDSYEQYF. The CDR3 coding sequence is TGTGCCAGTAGTATCGGGACAGACTCCTACGAGCAGTACTTC.

This rearrangement joins TRBV27 to TRBJ1-6, with a tentative D call TRBD1 (5 bases). V shed 8 bases and J shed 8 bases, with 13 bases lying between them. Germline CDR1 is MNHEY and CDR2 is SMNVEV (reference sequence). The CDR3 consists of 13 residues. The CDR3 region is CASFGGVHSPLHF. CDR3 sequence (DNA): TGTGCCAGCTTTGGAGGGGTTCATTCACCCCTCCACTTT.

This clone has a single count. This chain uses TRBV9 with TRBJ2-5; TRBD1 aligns across 8 bases. Looked up from germline, CDR1 is SGDLS and CDR2 is YYNGEE. The CDR3 totals 15 residues. V was clipped by 0 bases and J by 4 bases; unmatched bases: 5. The CDR3 spells CASSVGGGQGETQYF. The CDR3 DNA sequence: TGTGCCAGCAGCGTAGGAGGTGGACAGGGAGAGACCCAGTACTTC.